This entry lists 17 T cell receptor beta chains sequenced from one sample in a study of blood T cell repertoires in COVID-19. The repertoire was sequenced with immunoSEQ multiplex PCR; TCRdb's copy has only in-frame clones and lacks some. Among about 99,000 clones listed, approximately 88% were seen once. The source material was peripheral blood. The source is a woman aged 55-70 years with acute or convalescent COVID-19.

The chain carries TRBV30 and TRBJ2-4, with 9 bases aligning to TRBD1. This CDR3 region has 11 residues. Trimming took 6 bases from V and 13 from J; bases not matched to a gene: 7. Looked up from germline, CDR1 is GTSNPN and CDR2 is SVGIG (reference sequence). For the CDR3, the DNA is TGTGCCTGCGGGACAGGGTGGTTGCAGTACTTC. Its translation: CACGTGWLQYF.

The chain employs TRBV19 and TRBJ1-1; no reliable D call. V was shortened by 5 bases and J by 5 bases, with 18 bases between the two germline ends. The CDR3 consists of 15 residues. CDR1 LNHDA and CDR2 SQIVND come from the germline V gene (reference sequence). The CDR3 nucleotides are TGTGCCAGTAGTCCTCGACGGAGCTCTCCTACTGAAGCTTTCTTT. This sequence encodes CASSPRRSSPTEAFF.

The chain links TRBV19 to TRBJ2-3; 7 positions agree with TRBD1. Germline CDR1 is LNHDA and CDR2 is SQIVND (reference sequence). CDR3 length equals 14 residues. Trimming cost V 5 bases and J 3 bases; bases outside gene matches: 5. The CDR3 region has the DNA TGTGCCAGTAGTCTAGGGGGCGGAACAGATACGCAGTATTTT. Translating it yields CASSLGGGTDTQYF. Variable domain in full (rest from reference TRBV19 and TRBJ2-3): DGGITQSPKYLFRKEGQNVTLSCEQNLNHDAMYWYRQDPGQGLRLIYYSQIVNDFQKGDIAEGYSVSREKKESFPLTVTSAQKNPTAFYLCASSLGGGTDTQYFGPGTRLTVL.

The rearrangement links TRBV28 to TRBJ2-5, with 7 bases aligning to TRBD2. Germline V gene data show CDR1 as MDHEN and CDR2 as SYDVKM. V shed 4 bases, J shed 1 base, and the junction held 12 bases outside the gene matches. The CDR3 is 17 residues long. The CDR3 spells CASSSPRGREGQETQYF. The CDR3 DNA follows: TGTGCCAGCAGTTCTCCGCGGGGGAGGGAAGGCCAAGAGACCCAGTACTTC.

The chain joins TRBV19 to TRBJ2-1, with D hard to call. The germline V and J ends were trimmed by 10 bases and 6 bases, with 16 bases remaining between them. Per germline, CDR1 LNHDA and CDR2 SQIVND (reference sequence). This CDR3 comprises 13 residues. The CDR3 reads CATKNRLFNEQFF. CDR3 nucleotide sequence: TGTGCCACCAAGAATCGACTCTTCAATGAGCAGTTCTTC.

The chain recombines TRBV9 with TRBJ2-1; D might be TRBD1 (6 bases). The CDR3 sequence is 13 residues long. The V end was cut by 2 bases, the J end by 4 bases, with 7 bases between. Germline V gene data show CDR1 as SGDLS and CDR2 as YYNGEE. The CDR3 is CASSVQGYNEQFF. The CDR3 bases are TGTGCCAGCAGCGTCCAGGGGTACAATGAGCAGTTCTTC.

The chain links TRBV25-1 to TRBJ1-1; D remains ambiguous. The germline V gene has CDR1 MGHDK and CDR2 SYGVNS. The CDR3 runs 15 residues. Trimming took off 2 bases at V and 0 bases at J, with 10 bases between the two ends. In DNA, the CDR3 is TGTGCCAGCAGTGAAGATGGCATAATGAACACTGAAGCTTTCTTT. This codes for CASSEDGIMNTEAFF.

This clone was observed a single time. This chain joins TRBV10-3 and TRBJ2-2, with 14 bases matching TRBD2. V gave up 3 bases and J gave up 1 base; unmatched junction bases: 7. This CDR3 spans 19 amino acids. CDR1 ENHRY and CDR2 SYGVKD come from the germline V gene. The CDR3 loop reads CAISDPGLAGAMNTGELFF. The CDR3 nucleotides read TGTGCCATCAGTGACCCGGGACTAGCGGGAGCGATGAACACCGGGGAGCTGTTTTTT.

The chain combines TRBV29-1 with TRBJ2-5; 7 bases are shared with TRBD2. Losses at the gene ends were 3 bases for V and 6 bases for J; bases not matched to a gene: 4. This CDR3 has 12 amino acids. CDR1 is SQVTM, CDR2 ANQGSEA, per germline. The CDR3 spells CSVDMGGKTQYF. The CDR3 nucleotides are TGCAGCGTTGACATGGGAGGGAAGACCCAGTACTTC. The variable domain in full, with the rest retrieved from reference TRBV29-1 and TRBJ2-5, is SAVISQKPSRDICQRGTSLTIQCQVDSQVTMMFWYRQQPGQSLTLIATANQGSEATYESGFVIDKFPISRPNLTFSTLTVSNMSPEDSSIYLCSVDMGGKTQYFGPGTRLLVL.

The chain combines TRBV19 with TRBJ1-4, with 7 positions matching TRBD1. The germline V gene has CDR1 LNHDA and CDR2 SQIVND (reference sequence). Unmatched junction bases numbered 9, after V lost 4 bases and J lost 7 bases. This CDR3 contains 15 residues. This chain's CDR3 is CASSTSTGMSEKLFF. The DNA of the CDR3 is TGTGCCAGTAGTACCTCGACAGGGATGAGTGAAAAACTGTTTTTT.

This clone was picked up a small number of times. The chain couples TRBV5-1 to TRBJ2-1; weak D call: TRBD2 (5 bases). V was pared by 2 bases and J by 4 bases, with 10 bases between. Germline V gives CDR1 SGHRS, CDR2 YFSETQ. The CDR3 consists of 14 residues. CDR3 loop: CASSFGGFYNEQFF. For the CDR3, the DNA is TGCGCCAGCAGCTTCGGCGGGTTTTACAATGAGCAGTTCTTC.

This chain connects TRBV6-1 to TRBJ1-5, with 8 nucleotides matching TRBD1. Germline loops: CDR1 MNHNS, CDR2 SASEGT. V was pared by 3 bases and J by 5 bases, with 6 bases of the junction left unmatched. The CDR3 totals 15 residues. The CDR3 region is CASSDLDRGYQPQHF. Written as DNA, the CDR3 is TGTGCCAGCAGTGATCTAGACAGGGGTTATCAGCCCCAGCATTTT.

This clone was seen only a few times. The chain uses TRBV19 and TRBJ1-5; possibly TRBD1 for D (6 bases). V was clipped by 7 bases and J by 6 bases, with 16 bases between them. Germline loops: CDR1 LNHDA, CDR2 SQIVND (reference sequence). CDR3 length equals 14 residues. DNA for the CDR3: TGTGCCAGTACCCTCACAGGGTCGGGTCAGCCCCAGCATTTT. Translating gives CASTLTGSGQPQHF. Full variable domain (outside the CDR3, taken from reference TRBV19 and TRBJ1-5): DGGITQSPKYLFRKEGQNVTLSCEQNLNHDAMYWYRQDPGQGLRLIYYSQIVNDFQKGDIAEGYSVSREKKESFPLTVTSAQKNPTAFYLCASTLTGSGQPQHFGDGTRLSIL.

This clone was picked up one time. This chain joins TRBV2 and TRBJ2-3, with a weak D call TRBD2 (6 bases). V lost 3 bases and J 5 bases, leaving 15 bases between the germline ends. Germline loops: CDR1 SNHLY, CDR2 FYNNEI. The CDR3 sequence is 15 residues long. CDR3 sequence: CASSEEGLVEDTQYF. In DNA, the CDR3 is TGTGCCAGCAGTGAGGAGGGGTTGGTAGAAGATACGCAGTATTTT.

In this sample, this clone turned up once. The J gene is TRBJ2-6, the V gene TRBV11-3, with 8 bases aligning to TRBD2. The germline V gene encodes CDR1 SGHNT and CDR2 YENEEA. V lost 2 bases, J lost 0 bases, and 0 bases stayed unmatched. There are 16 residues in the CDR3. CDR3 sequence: CASSLRGGSGANVLTF. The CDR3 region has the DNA TGTGCCAGCAGCTTACGGGGGGGCTCTGGGGCCAACGTCCTGACTTTC.

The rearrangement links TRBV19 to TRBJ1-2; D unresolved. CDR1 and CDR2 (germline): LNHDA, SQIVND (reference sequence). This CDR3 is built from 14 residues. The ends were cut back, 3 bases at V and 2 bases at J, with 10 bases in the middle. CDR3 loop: CASSIIDFNYGYTF. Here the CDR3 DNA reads TGTGCCAGTAGTATTATCGACTTCAACTATGGCTACACCTTC.

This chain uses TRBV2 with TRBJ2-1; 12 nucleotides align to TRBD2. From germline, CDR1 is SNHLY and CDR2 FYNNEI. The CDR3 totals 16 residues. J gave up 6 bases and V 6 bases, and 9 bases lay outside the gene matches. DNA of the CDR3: TGTGCCAGCAGAAGACTAGCGGGAGTACTTTCCAATGAGCAGTTCTTC. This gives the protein CASRRLAGVLSNEQFF.